Below, one T cell receptor beta chain is given with its context. Its specificity is unknown. The CDR3 totals 15 residues. V was shortened by 4 bases and J by 3 bases, with 15 bases between the two germline ends. Germline assignment: CDR1 LGHDT and CDR2 YNNKEL (reference sequence). These data are taken from a study of persistence of HIV-infected CD4 T cells. Study as a whole: The sample holds CD4+ T cells responsive to CMV or HIV-1 Gag. Median time on suppressive ART was approximately eight years.

An overlapping HIV-1 Gag peptide pool stimulated these cells at 0.95 to 1 ug/peptide/mL. Memory cells lacking CD40L and CD69 with high CD45RO were sorted. Sequencing used immunoSEQ version 4 in survey mode. This table comes from immunoSEQ multiplex PCR, and its TCRdb copy is limited to in-frame clones, with some not included. The sample lists about 32,000 clones, 82% occurring once. The chain joins TRBV3-1 (or the pseudogene TRBV3-2) to TRBJ1-2; a weak D match, TRBD1 (5 bases). This sequence was found in an adult woman with HIV who was CMV-seropositive. Sequencing used CD4+ T cells sorted from PBMCs after roughly 18-hour stimulation, obtained from a patient who received antiretroviral therapy. CDR3 bases: TGTGCCAGCAGCCCCAAAAGGGGCAGGGACTATGGCTACACCTTC. It encodes CASSPKRGRDYGYTF.